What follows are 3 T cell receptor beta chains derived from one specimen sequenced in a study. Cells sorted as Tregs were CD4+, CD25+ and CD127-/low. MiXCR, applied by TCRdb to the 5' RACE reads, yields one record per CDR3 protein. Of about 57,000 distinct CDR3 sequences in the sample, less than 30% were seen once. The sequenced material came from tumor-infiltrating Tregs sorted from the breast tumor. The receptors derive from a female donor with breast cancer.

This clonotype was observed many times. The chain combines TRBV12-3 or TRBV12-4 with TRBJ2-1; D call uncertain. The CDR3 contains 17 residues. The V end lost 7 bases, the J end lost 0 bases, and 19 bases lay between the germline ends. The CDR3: CASTRPWVGSSYNEQFF. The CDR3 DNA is TGTGCCAGCACCCGCCCTTGGGTCGGTAGCTCCTACAATGAGCAGTTCTTC.

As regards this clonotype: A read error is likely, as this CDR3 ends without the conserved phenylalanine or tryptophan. CDR3 protein: CASSQSRSESNLYGYTV. DNA of the CDR3: TGTGCCAGCAGCCAAAGTCGGTCGGAGTCGAACCTGTATGGCTACACCGTC. V is TRBV4-2 and J is TRBJ1-2; D not resolved. The V gene's germline CDR1 is LGHNA and CDR2 YNFKEQ. Trimming took off 2 bases at V and 5 bases at J, with 21 bases between the two ends. This CDR3 has 17 residues.

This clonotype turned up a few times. The CDR3 region is CASSPHRGLSNQPQHF. Written as DNA, the CDR3 is TGTGCCAGCAGCCCCCACAGGGGGCTGAGCAATCAGCCCCAGCATTTT. The rearrangement joins TRBV6-2 or TRBV6-3 to TRBJ1-5, with 9 bases identical to TRBD1. Germline assignment: CDR1 MNHEY and CDR2 SVGEGT. The CDR3 totals 16 residues. V trimming: 6 bases; J trimming: 1 base; junction bases outside the gene matches: 7.